The T cell receptor beta chain described here comes from a study of shared clonotypes between healthy human individuals. Negatively enriched CD4+ T cells were divided by CD45RA into naive and memory. The CDR3 length is 13 residues. CDR1 and CDR2 (germline): MNHNS, SASEGT. The ends were cut back, 10 bases at V and 3 bases at J, with 16 bases in the middle. TCRdb's copy holds only in-frame clones and misses some; the assay was immunoSEQ multiplex PCR. Here the sample spans about 2 million clones, 90% to 95% being singletons. Input material: naive CD4+ T cells sorted from blood. Subset defined: CD45RA+ positively selected. This receptor was obtained from a man aged 18 to 29 in good health. The rearrangement links TRBV6-1 to TRBJ2-7; D may be TRBD1 or TRBD2 (5 bases each). This CDR3 reads CAISYRGDYEQYF. Written as DNA, the CDR3 is TGTGCCATAAGTTACAGAGGGGACTACGAGCAGTACTTC.